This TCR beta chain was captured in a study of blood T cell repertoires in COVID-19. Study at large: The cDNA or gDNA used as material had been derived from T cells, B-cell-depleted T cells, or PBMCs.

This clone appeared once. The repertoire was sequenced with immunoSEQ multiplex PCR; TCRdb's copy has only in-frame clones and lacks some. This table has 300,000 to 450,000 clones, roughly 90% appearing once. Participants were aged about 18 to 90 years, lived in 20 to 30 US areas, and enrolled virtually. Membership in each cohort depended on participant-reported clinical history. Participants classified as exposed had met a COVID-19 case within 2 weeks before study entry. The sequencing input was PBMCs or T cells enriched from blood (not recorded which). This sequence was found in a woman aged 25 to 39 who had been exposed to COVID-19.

This CDR3 reads CASSFGLEGNEQFF. The DNA for the CDR3 is TGTGCCAGCAGTTTCGGGCTAGAGGGCAATGAGCAGTTCTTC. J is TRBJ2-1 and V is TRBV27, with D tentatively TRBD2 (5 bases). The CDR3 is made up of 14 amino acids. V was clipped by 3 bases and J by 6 bases, with 12 bases between them. CDR1 and CDR2 (germline): MNHEY, SMNVEV (reference sequence).